The rows below give T cell receptor beta chains drawn from one sample of a study of T cell responses to AZD1222 COVID-19 vaccine. Sequencing used immunoSEQ multiplex PCR; TCRdb keeps in-frame clones, though not all of them. Seen here are around 150,000 clones, 90% to 95% observed once, and the top ten hold around 3.5%. This material consisted of peripheral blood, taken 28 days after the second AZD1222 dose. The receptors were sampled from an adult who received the AZD1222 COVID-19 vaccine. CDR3s include the opening cysteine and the closing phenylalanine or tryptophan. The order of the fields is CDR3 length, V gene, D gene, clone size, J gene, CDR3 protein, CDR3 DNA. D genes are given only for firm matches. Rows give clone size only sometimes, using once, few, many, or a class for an expanded clone.

14	TRBV5-1	-	-	TRBJ1-5	CASSPDGSNQPQHF	TGCGCCAGCAGTCCCGACGGGTCCAATCAGCCCCAGCATTTT
15	TRBV7-6	-	-	TRBJ2-7	CASSATPTTYYEQYF	TGTGCCAGCAGCGCGACTCCGACAACCTACTACGAGCAGTACTTC
16	TRBV4-1	-	few	TRBJ2-7	CASSQETPRTEYEQYF	TGCGCCAGCAGCCAAGAAACCCCCAGGACAGAATACGAGCAGTACTTC
15	TRBV15	-	-	TRBJ1-5	CATSRVPGSNQPQHF	TGTGCCACCAGCAGAGTCCCAGGGTCCAATCAGCCCCAGCATTTT
15	TRBV3-1/TRBV3-2	TRBD1	-	TRBJ1-2	CASSQGPGTVYGYTF	TGTGCCAGCAGCCAAGGCCCCGGGACAGTCTATGGCTACACCTTC
14	TRBV19	-	once	TRBJ1-1	CASSIVAFNTEAFF	TGTGCCAGTAGTATAGTAGCCTTTAACACTGAAGCTTTCTTT
14	TRBV27	TRBD1	-	TRBJ1-2	CASRRTGGNYGYTF	TGTGCCAGCAGACGGACAGGGGGCAACTATGGCTACACCTTC
17	TRBV4-3	TRBD1	-	TRBJ2-7	CASSQEFVGGAYYEQYF	TGCGCCAGCAGCCAAGAGTTCGTAGGGGGCGCGTATTACGAGCAGTACTTC
13	TRBV19	-	-	TRBJ2-3	CASSIASTDTQYF	TGTGCCAGTAGTATCGCTAGCACAGATACGCAGTATTTT
18	TRBV4-2	-	-	TRBJ1-3	CASSQGGGVGGSGNTIYF	TGTGCCAGCAGCCAAGGCGGCGGGGTTGGGGGCTCTGGAAACACCATATATTTT
15	TRBV7-2	-	once	TRBJ2-2	CASSLGRVNTGELFF	TGTGCCAGCAGCTTAGGGAGGGTGAACACCGGGGAGCTGTTTTTT
12	TRBV14	-	-	TRBJ2-1	CASSQWGNEQFF	TGTGCCAGCAGCCAGTGGGGCAATGAGCAGTTCTTC
13	TRBV18	-	-	TRBJ2-1	CASSPGLYNEQFF	TGTGCCAGCTCACCAGGGCTCTACAATGAGCAGTTCTTC
14	TRBV28	-	-	TRBJ2-7	CASSNGGQGGEQYF	TGTGCCAGCAGTAACGGGGGGCAGGGTGGCGAGCAGTACTTC
13	TRBV3-1/TRBV3-2	-	once	TRBJ1-6	CASSQAGNSPLHF	TGTGCCAGCAGCCAAGCCGGCAATTCACCCCTCCACTTT
17	TRBV2	-	-	TRBJ1-1	CASSEISGGRSSGRAFF	TGTGCCAGCAGTGAAATCTCCGGGGGGCGCTCCTCTGGTAGAGCTTTCTTT
17	TRBV10-3	TRBD2	-	TRBJ2-1	CAITSSREGPVWCWQFF	TGTGCCATCACCTCTTCGCGGGAGGGCCCGGTTTGGTGTTGGCAGTTCTTC
16	TRBV5-1	-	-	TRBJ1-3	CASSLVGGRSGNTIYF	TGCGCCAGCAGCTTGGTCGGGGGCAGGTCTGGAAACACCATATATTTT
15	TRBV6-5	-	once	TRBJ2-7	CASTQRVGGGGEQYF	TGTGCCAGCACCCAACGAGTCGGGGGAGGAGGAGAGCAGTACTTC